The T cell receptor (beta chain) described here comes from a study of molecular identifiers for immune sequencing clone quantification. Both previously described methods and listed TCR primers were employed to make bulk TCR libraries. TCRdb used MiXCR to reprocess the PCR reads, holding one entry per CDR3 protein. In the table there are 70,000 to 95,000 distinct CDR3 sequences, over 15% of which are singletons. Sorting defined naive CD8 T cells as CD8+CD4-CCR7+CD45RA+. The origin of this receptor is a human donor in good health. Some libraries in this study had Jurkat cell RNA spiked in. The source material was naive CD8+ T cells from blood, with Jurkat cell RNA spiked in. Subset meaning: FACS-sorted CD8+CD4-CCR7+CD45RA+ naive T cells.

The CDR3 sequence is CASSLSEGVYTGELFF. The CDR3 nucleotides read TGTGCCAGCAGCTTATCGGAGGGGGTCTACACCGGGGAGCTGTTTTTT. The genes are TRBV7-9 and TRBJ2-2, with D perhaps assigned TRBD1 or TRBD2 (6 bases each). Germline V gene sequence: CDR1 SEHNR, CDR2 FQNEAQ (reference sequence). The CDR3 extends over 16 amino acids. Deletions cut 2 bases from V and 3 bases from J, with 13 bases between.